This T cell receptor beta chain was profiled in a study of shared clonotypes between healthy human individuals. Trimming removed 6 bases at V and 0 bases at J, with 9 bases between. CDR3 length: 14 residues. CDR1 SNHLY and CDR2 FYNNEI come from the germline V gene. Assay: immunoSEQ multiplex PCR; the TCRdb copy retains only in-frame clones and omits some. The sample holds about 670,000 clones, 72% seen once. The clonotype comes from a woman between 25 and 40 years old in good health. Input material: memory CD4+ T cells sorted from blood. Regarding subset: CD45RA-negative fraction. The chain couples TRBV2 to TRBJ1-3; tentatively, D is TRBD1 (6 bases). The CDR3 region has the DNA TGTGCCAGCAGGTCGGACAGCTCTGGAAACACCATATATTTT. Its protein product is CASRSDSSGNTIYF.